This entry features one T cell receptor (beta chain) sequence. Many counts were recorded for this clonotype. What antigen it recognizes has not been identified. Qualities for individual bases were not recorded, and no much larger clone is one base off. Trimming accounts for 5 bases at V and 10 bases at J, while the number of junction bases matched to no gene is 8. Per the germline V gene, SGHVS is the CDR1 and FNYEAQ is the CDR2. The CDR3 contains 13 residues, cysteine and phenylalanine counted. CDR3 DNA only is kept here, 39 bases in frame from base 1. A case-control design nested within a healthcare worker cohort in London, UK, was used, with weekly nasopharyngeal swab PCR tests and blood sampling performed. Between 23 and 31 March 2020, the week of the UK lockdown, healthcare workers were enrolled and then followed up weekly for as long as 16 weeks. The sample is drawn from a study of early T cells in non-severe SARS-CoV-2 infection (dated by TCRdb to the early 2020s). Study-level background: Because TCR sequencing was done on bulk RNA from unsorted whole blood, the alpha and beta chains could not be paired.

The library was made by 5' RACE. The sequencing machine was a NextSeq 500. Unique molecular identifiers were attached to individual cDNA molecules in the TCR library protocol so that sequencing error and PCR bias could be corrected. Both TCR alpha and beta chains were sequenced, and tight co-correlation was observed between alpha and beta sequence abundances in each sample. The source study handled its data this way. V gene, J gene and CDR3 annotation of TCR sequences was performed with Decombinator V4. Expanded TCRs were defined as changing significantly between any two time points under a Poisson model with p below 0.0001. TCR abundances were normalised to the total number of TCRs sequenced per sample and were expressed as counts per million. TRAV1-2 paired with TRAJ12, TRAJ20 or TRAJ33 defined MAIT TCRs, while TRAV10 paired with TRAJ18 defined iNKT TCRs. VDJdb, accessed on 1 November 2021, was searched for TCRs annotated for CMV, EBV and SARS-CoV-2, and TCRs annotated for more than one antigen were excluded. TCRdb's own reprocessing of the public reads used fastp at Q25 and MiXCR and kept productive beta chains. All rows with the same CDR3 protein become a single entry with the most common DNA and genes. The authors' filters were not applied to this entry. This sample holds tens of thousands of distinct CDR3 sequences; about 5.3% were observed only once. The ten largest clones capture under 7% of the sample.

General study outcomes and caveats: VDJdb matching was skewed toward anti-spike CD8 responses, so virus-specific expansions were likely underestimated and private and CD4 specificities were missed.

The sequence was obtained from an adult who was a healthcare worker with PCR-confirmed SARS-CoV-2 infection or an uninfected control (not recorded which). The sample consisted of whole blood, taken at baseline. The chain employs TRBV7-6 and TRBJ2-1; 7 central bases correspond to TRBD2. Read as DNA, the sequence is TGTGCCAGCAGCCAGACATCGGGAGGAGAGCAGTTCTTC. Translated, it reads CASSQTSGGEQFF.